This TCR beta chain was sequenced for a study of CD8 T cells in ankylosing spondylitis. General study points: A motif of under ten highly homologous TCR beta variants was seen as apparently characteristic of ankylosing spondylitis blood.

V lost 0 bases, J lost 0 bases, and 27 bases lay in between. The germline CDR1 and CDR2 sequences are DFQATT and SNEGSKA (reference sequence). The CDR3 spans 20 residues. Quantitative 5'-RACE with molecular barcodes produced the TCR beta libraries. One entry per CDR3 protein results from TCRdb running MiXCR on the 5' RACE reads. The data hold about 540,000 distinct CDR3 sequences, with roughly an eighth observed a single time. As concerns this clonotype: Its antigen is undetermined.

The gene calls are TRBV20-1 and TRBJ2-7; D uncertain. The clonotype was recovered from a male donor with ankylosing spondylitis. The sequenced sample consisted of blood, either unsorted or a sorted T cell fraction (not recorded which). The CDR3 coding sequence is TGCAGTGCTAGAGATCATCCGGGCAGCCAAACCACTCAGAGCTCCTACGAGCAGTACGTC. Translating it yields CSARDHPGSQTTQSSYEQYV.